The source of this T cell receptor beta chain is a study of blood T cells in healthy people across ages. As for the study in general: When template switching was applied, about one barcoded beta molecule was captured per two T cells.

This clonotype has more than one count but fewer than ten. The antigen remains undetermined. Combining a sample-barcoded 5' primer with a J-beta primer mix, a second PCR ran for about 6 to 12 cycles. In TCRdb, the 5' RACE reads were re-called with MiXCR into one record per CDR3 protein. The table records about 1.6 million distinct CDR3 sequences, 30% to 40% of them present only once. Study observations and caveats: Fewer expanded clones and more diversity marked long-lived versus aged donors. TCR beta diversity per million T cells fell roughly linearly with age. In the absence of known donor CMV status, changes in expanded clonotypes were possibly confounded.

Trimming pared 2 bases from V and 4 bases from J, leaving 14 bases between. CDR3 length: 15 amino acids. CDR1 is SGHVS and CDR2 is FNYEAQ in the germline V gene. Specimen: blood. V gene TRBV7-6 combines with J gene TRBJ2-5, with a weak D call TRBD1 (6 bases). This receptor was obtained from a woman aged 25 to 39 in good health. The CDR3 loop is CASSLLAGVLETQYF. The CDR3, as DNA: TGTGCCAGCAGCTTATTAGCAGGGGTCTTAGAGACCCAGTACTTC.